These T cell receptor beta chains were read from a single sample in a study of blood T cell repertoires in COVID-19. The repertoire was sequenced with immunoSEQ multiplex PCR; TCRdb's copy has only in-frame clones and lacks some. The table lists 100,000 or so clones, about 80% of them singletons. Sequencing was carried out using peripheral blood. These receptors were collected from a human donor in a cohort sampled during active COVID-19. Each CDR3 is given with its conserved first and last residue. D genes are given only for firm matches. A clone size is listed for some rows: how often the clone was seen (once, few, many), or a class if it is expanded.

cdr3_aa,cdr3_nt,clone_size,j_call,v_call,d_call
CASSESGGAVGELFF,TGTGCCAGCAGTGAAAGCGGGGGGGCCGTCGGGGAGCTGTTTTTT,-,TRBJ2-2,TRBV6-1,TRBD2
CASRPDGATNEKLFF,TGCGCCAGCAGACCCGACGGGGCAACTAATGAAAAACTGTTTTTT,-,TRBJ1-4,TRBV5-1,-
CASSSGQGGQNEQFF,TGTGCCAGCAGTAGTGGACAGGGGGGTCAGAATGAGCAGTTCTTC,-,TRBJ2-1,TRBV6-2/TRBV6-3,TRBD1
CASCRQTPGYDYGYTF,TGTGCCAGCTGCCGACAGACCCCGGGCTATGACTATGGCTACACCTTC,-,TRBJ1-2,TRBV3-1/TRBV3-2,-
CASMRGDYGYTF,TGTGCCAGCATGCGCGGTGACTATGGCTACACCTTC,-,TRBJ1-2,TRBV2,-
CASSLTGTQPQHF,TGTGCCAGCAGTCTCACAGGGACCCAGCCCCAGCATTTT,-,TRBJ1-5,TRBV6-5,-
CASSPTGTSFYEQFF,TGTGCCAGCAGCCCGACGGGGACTAGCTTCTATGAGCAGTTCTTC,few,TRBJ2-1,TRBV7-3,TRBD2
CASSPPTVGADTQYF,TGTGCCAGCAGCCCACCGACAGTAGGCGCAGATACGCAGTATTTT,-,TRBJ2-3,TRBV7-2,-
CSASPWGQGGNQPQHF,TGCAGTGCTAGTCCTTGGGGACAGGGGGGCAATCAGCCCCAGCATTTT,-,TRBJ1-5,TRBV20-1,TRBD1
CASSDRDEKLFF,TGTGCCAGCAGTGACAGGGATGAAAAACTGTTTTTT,-,TRBJ1-4,TRBV2,-
CASSLGQQNTEAFF,TGTGCCAGCAGCCTCGGACAGCAGAACACTGAAGCTTTCTTT,-,TRBJ1-1,TRBV7-3,-
CASSQVPGVHNSPLHF,TGTGCCAGCAGCCAAGTTCCGGGAGTCCATAATTCACCCCTCCACTTT,-,TRBJ1-6,TRBV3-1/TRBV3-2,-
CASSLESYNSPLHF,TGTGCCAGCAGCTTAGAGTCGTATAATTCACCCCTCCACTTT,-,TRBJ1-6,TRBV11-2,-
CASSLTLTVNTEAFF,TGTGCCAGCAGCCTCACCTTAACAGTGAACACTGAAGCTTTCTTT,-,TRBJ1-1,TRBV7-3,-
CASSLYSSVETQYF,TGTGCCAGCAGCCTCTACAGCTCCGTGGAGACCCAGTACTTC,once,TRBJ2-5,TRBV5-4,-
CASSGQRGNSGGRETQYF,TGTGCCAGCAGCGGCCAAAGGGGTAACAGCGGGGGCCGGGAGACCCAGTACTTC,-,TRBJ2-5,TRBV5-4,TRBD2
CASSIQGNYGYTF,TGTGCCAGCAGCATACAGGGTAACTATGGCTACACCTTC,-,TRBJ1-2,TRBV7-2,-
CASSPGLAGLNTGELFF,TGTGCCAGCAGCCCAGGACTAGCGGGCCTGAACACCGGGGAGCTGTTTTTT,-,TRBJ2-2,TRBV7-9,TRBD2
CASSILGALDEKLFF,TGTGCCAGTAGTATATTGGGGGCGTTGGATGAAAAACTGTTTTTT,-,TRBJ1-4,TRBV19,-
CASSQQLNTEAFF,TGTGCCAGCAGTCAACAGCTGAACACTGAAGCTTTCTTT,-,TRBJ1-1,TRBV2,-
CASSQEPVMNTEAFF,TGCGCCAGCAGCCAAGAGCCAGTCATGAACACTGAAGCTTTCTTT,-,TRBJ1-1,TRBV4-3,-
CASSPVGGVNEQYF,TGTGCCAGCTCACCAGTAGGGGGCGTCAACGAGCAGTACTTC,-,TRBJ2-7,TRBV18,TRBD1
CASKTGICGEKLFF,TGCGCCAGCAAAACAGGGATCTGCGGGGAAAAACTGTTTTTT,-,TRBJ1-4,TRBV10-1,-
CASRLDRAVRTEAFF,TGTGCCAGCAGATTAGACAGGGCAGTGAGGACTGAAGCTTTCTTT,-,TRBJ1-1,TRBV28,TRBD1
CASSSRTGWLYGYTF,TGTGCCAGCAGCTCCCGGACAGGCTGGCTCTATGGCTACACCTTC,few,TRBJ1-2,TRBV7-8,TRBD1
CARSLDLGGEVLDEKLFF,TGTGCCAGAAGCCTCGACTTGGGGGGAGAGGTATTGGATGAAAAACTGTTTTTT,-,TRBJ1-4,TRBV5-3,-
CASSIQGDQPQHF,TGCGCCAGCAGCATACAGGGTGATCAGCCCCAGCATTTT,-,TRBJ1-5,TRBV5-1,-
CASSFYGQGHSNQPQHF,TGTGCCAGCAGTTTTTATGGGCAGGGCCATAGCAATCAGCCCCAGCATTTT,few,TRBJ1-5,TRBV28,-
CASSVSPGQVYEQYF,TGTGCCAGCAGCGTATCCCCAGGACAGGTCTACGAGCAGTACTTC,-,TRBJ2-7,TRBV9,TRBD1
CASSARDRGRGYTF,TGTGCCAGCAGCGCCAGGGACAGGGGCCGTGGCTACACCTTC,-,TRBJ1-2,TRBV9,TRBD1
CASSQDGTGSTGNQPQHF,TGTGCCAGCAGCCAAGACGGGACAGGTTCGACCGGCAATCAGCCCCAGCATTTT,-,TRBJ1-5,TRBV4-2,TRBD1
CAISEGDGRGQVPEAFF,TGTGCCATCAGTGAGGGTGATGGAAGGGGGCAGGTCCCTGAAGCTTTCTTT,-,TRBJ1-1,TRBV10-3,TRBD1
CASSSPGQLVDYEQYF,TGTGCCAGCAGCTCCCCGGGACAGTTGGTCGACTACGAGCAGTACTTC,-,TRBJ2-7,TRBV13,TRBD1
CASSLAGGVSLNTEAFF,TGTGCCAGCAGCTTAGCCGGGGGTGTCAGCTTGAACACTGAAGCTTTCTTT,-,TRBJ1-1,TRBV7-6,-
CASSWIGAGGTDTQYF,TGTGCCAGCAGCTGGATTGGGGCAGGGGGCACAGATACGCAGTATTTT,once,TRBJ2-3,TRBV9,-
CASSQRISFTADKNYGYTF,TGTGCCAGCAGCCAACGGATTTCGTTCACCGCGGACAAAAACTATGGCTACACCTTC,-,TRBJ1-2,TRBV3-1/TRBV3-2,-
CATSDHRIGYTF,TGTGCCACCAGTGACCACAGGATTGGCTACACCTTC,-,TRBJ1-2,TRBV24-1,-
CASSVGQGAGTEAFF,TGTGCCAGCAGTGTTGGACAGGGGGCGGGCACTGAAGCTTTCTTT,-,TRBJ1-1,TRBV28,TRBD1
CASSLASGGMSNQPQHF,TGTGCCAGCAGCCTCGCCTCGGGGGGAATGAGTAATCAGCCCCAGCATTTT,-,TRBJ1-5,TRBV5-5,-
CASTLGGEEYEQYF,TGTGCCAGCACCCTGGGCGGGGAGGAGTACGAGCAGTACTTC,-,TRBJ2-7,TRBV7-9,-
CASSPQIGANVLTF,TGTGCCAGCAGCCCCCAGATTGGGGCCAACGTCCTGACTTTC,-,TRBJ2-6,TRBV13,-
CATSLGQGYGYTF,TGTGCCACCTCCCTAGGACAGGGCTATGGCTACACCTTC,-,TRBJ1-2,TRBV28,TRBD1
CASSETGPYTEAFF,TGTGCCAGCAGCGAAACAGGGCCGTACACTGAAGCTTTCTTT,once,TRBJ1-1,TRBV5-5,-
CASSESPGRWPQHF,TGTGCCAGCAGTGAATCCCCAGGCCGCTGGCCCCAGCATTTT,-,TRBJ1-5,TRBV6-1,-
CASSQDRQGRTEAFF,TGTGCCAGCAGCCAAGACCGACAGGGTCGTACTGAAGCTTTCTTT,-,TRBJ1-1,TRBV14,TRBD1